Listed below are T cell receptor beta chains from one sample, sequenced in a study of blood T cell repertoires in COVID-19. The data were produced by immunoSEQ multiplex PCR, yet TCRdb's version contains in-frame clones alone and is incomplete. This table holds 150,000 to 200,000 clones, 70% to 85% found once. The sample comprised PBMCs or T cells enriched from blood (not recorded which). Receptor source: a man aged 50 to 59 who had recovered from COVID-19. Each CDR3 is given with its conserved first and last residue. D genes are given only for firm matches. A row's size may be missing; if present it is once, few, many or a size class.

CDR3 protein: CASSHRGYTEAFF; CDR3 DNA: TGTGCCAGCAGCCACAGGGGGTACACTGAAGCTTTCTTT; clone size: .; D gene: TRBD1; V gene: TRBV3-1/TRBV3-2; J gene: TRBJ1-1
CDR3 protein: CSARLAGGPYNEQFF; CDR3 DNA: TGCAGCGCCAGACTAGCGGGGGGGCCTTACAATGAGCAGTTCTTC; clone size: once; D gene: TRBD2; V gene: TRBV29-1; J gene: TRBJ2-1
CDR3 protein: CASSESLAEYDEQFF; CDR3 DNA: TGTGCCAGCAGTGAGAGCCTAGCCGAGTACGATGAGCAGTTCTTC; clone size: .; D gene: .; V gene: TRBV6-1; J gene: TRBJ2-1
CDR3 protein: CASSRTGGSGANVLTF; CDR3 DNA: TGTGCCAGCTCGAGAACAGGGGGCTCTGGGGCCAACGTCCTGACTTTC; clone size: .; D gene: TRBD1; V gene: TRBV18; J gene: TRBJ2-6
CDR3 protein: CARSFYWTDGYTF; CDR3 DNA: TGTGCCAGAAGCTTTTACTGGACAGATGGCTACACCTTC; clone size: .; D gene: .; V gene: TRBV5-3; J gene: TRBJ1-2
CDR3 protein: CASSSRTVSAGELFF; CDR3 DNA: TGTGCCAGCAGCTCGAGGACAGTCAGCGCCGGGGAGCTGTTTTTT; clone size: once; D gene: .; V gene: TRBV3-1/TRBV3-2; J gene: TRBJ2-2
CDR3 protein: CASSLATTGLMNTEAFF; CDR3 DNA: TGCGCCAGCAGCTTGGCCACGACAGGACTCATGAACACTGAAGCTTTCTTT; clone size: .; D gene: .; V gene: TRBV5-1; J gene: TRBJ1-1
CDR3 protein: CASSRTGFAYEQYF; CDR3 DNA: TGTGCCAGCAGCCGGACAGGGTTTGCCTACGAGCAGTACTTC; clone size: .; D gene: TRBD1; V gene: TRBV2; J gene: TRBJ2-7
CDR3 protein: CASSLTMSRAADTQYF; CDR3 DNA: TGTGCCAGCAGCTTAACGATGTCCAGGGCAGCAGATACGCAGTATTTT; clone size: .; D gene: .; V gene: TRBV7-3; J gene: TRBJ2-3
CDR3 protein: CASSLAGVAYEQYF; CDR3 DNA: TGCGCCAGCAGCTTGGCGGGGGTCGCCTACGAGCAGTACTTC; clone size: .; D gene: .; V gene: TRBV5-1; J gene: TRBJ2-7
CDR3 protein: CASSPLTPNTGELFF; CDR3 DNA: TGTGCCAGCAGCCCCTTAACACCGAACACCGGGGAGCTGTTTTTT; clone size: .; D gene: .; V gene: TRBV5-6; J gene: TRBJ2-2
CDR3 protein: CASTFSQGNNQPQHF; CDR3 DNA: TGTGCCAGCACTTTCTCCCAGGGAAACAATCAGCCCCAGCATTTT; clone size: few; D gene: .; V gene: TRBV2; J gene: TRBJ1-5
CDR3 protein: CASSPWARQTAEAFF; CDR3 DNA: TGTGCCAGTAGTCCCTGGGCCCGGCAGACGGCTGAAGCTTTCTTT; clone size: .; D gene: .; V gene: TRBV19; J gene: TRBJ1-1
CDR3 protein: CASATGRARTDTQYF; CDR3 DNA: TGTGCCAGCGCAACCGGGCGGGCTCGCACAGATACGCAGTATTTT; clone size: .; D gene: .; V gene: TRBV9; J gene: TRBJ2-3
CDR3 protein: CAGTQGIYGYTF; CDR3 DNA: TGTGCCGGGACTCAGGGAATCTATGGCTACACCTTC; clone size: .; D gene: .; V gene: TRBV30; J gene: TRBJ1-2
CDR3 protein: CASSASSRKGQRTDTQYF; CDR3 DNA: TGTGCCAGCAGCGCGTCCTCCCGGAAGGGACAGAGAACAGATACGCAGTATTTT; clone size: .; D gene: TRBD1; V gene: TRBV9; J gene: TRBJ2-3
CDR3 protein: CASSLGQGDLIEAFF; CDR3 DNA: TGTGCCAGCAGTTTAGGACAGGGGGACCTTATTGAAGCTTTCTTT; clone size: once; D gene: TRBD1; V gene: TRBV27; J gene: TRBJ1-1
CDR3 protein: CASSPRLAGGMRDEQFF; CDR3 DNA: TGCGCCAGCAGCCCAAGACTAGCGGGGGGGATGAGGGATGAGCAGTTCTTC; clone size: .; D gene: TRBD2; V gene: TRBV4-1; J gene: TRBJ2-1
CDR3 protein: CASSPLGPYVDGYTF; CDR3 DNA: TGTGCCAGCAGCCCTTTGGGCCCCTACGTCGATGGCTACACCTTC; clone size: .; D gene: .; V gene: TRBV5-6; J gene: TRBJ1-2
CDR3 protein: CASSQDFDSSPLHF; CDR3 DNA: TGCGCCAGCAGCCAAGATTTCGACAGCTCACCCCTCCACTTT; clone size: .; D gene: .; V gene: TRBV4-3; J gene: TRBJ1-6
CDR3 protein: CAWSVGAGGLQETQYF; CDR3 DNA: TGTGCCTGGAGTGTAGGAGCGGGGGGGCTCCAAGAGACCCAGTACTTC; clone size: .; D gene: TRBD2; V gene: TRBV30; J gene: TRBJ2-5
CDR3 protein: CASSQTRENTIYF; CDR3 DNA: TGTGCCAGCTCCCAAACGAGGGAGAACACCATATATTTT; clone size: .; D gene: .; V gene: TRBV18; J gene: TRBJ1-3
CDR3 protein: CASRPGTSVADTQYF; CDR3 DNA: TGTGCCAGCCGTCCCGGGACTAGCGTCGCAGATACGCAGTATTTT; clone size: .; D gene: TRBD2; V gene: TRBV7-2; J gene: TRBJ2-3
CDR3 protein: CASSEMGGQFF; CDR3 DNA: TGCGCCAGCAGCGAAATGGGGGGGCAGTTCTTC; clone size: .; D gene: .; V gene: TRBV4-1; J gene: TRBJ2-1
CDR3 protein: CASQSRVGTYDTQYF; CDR3 DNA: TGCGCCAGCCAATCCAGGGTAGGGACTTACGATACGCAGTATTTT; clone size: .; D gene: .; V gene: TRBV5-1; J gene: TRBJ2-3
CDR3 protein: CASSPTRDRGVNYGYTF; CDR3 DNA: TGCGCCAGCAGCCCAACCCGGGACAGGGGAGTCAACTATGGCTACACCTTC; clone size: .; D gene: TRBD1; V gene: TRBV4-3; J gene: TRBJ1-2
CDR3 protein: CASSQDLRGGRSLHF; CDR3 DNA: TGTGCCAGCAGCCAAGACCTTCGAGGGGGTAGATCCCTCCACTTT; clone size: .; D gene: .; V gene: TRBV4-2; J gene: TRBJ1-6
CDR3 protein: CSVDGGVSYYGYTF; CDR3 DNA: TGCAGCGTTGACGGCGGCGTCTCCTACTATGGCTACACCTTC; clone size: few; D gene: .; V gene: TRBV29-1; J gene: TRBJ1-2
CDR3 protein: CASSTGTSGGADTQYF; CDR3 DNA: TGCGCCAGCAGCACCGGGACTAGCGGGGGAGCAGATACGCAGTATTTT; clone size: few; D gene: TRBD2; V gene: TRBV5-1; J gene: TRBJ2-3
CDR3 protein: CASSLSTYQPQHF; CDR3 DNA: TGTGCCAGCAGCTTGTCAACATATCAGCCCCAGCATTTT; clone size: .; D gene: .; V gene: TRBV7-2; J gene: TRBJ1-5
CDR3 protein: CASSESAGGHYGYTF; CDR3 DNA: TGCGCCAGCAGTGAGTCGGCGGGGGGGCACTATGGCTACACCTTC; clone size: .; D gene: .; V gene: TRBV10-2; J gene: TRBJ1-2
CDR3 protein: CASSPDRGLTNQPQHF; CDR3 DNA: TGTGCCAGCAGTCCAGACAGGGGGCTGACCAATCAGCCCCAGCATTTT; clone size: .; D gene: TRBD1; V gene: TRBV28; J gene: TRBJ1-5
CDR3 protein: CASNIRDSPVYGYTF; CDR3 DNA: TGTGCCAGCAACATCCGGGACAGTCCAGTCTATGGCTACACCTTC; clone size: .; D gene: TRBD1; V gene: TRBV5-5; J gene: TRBJ1-2
CDR3 protein: CASSQRGKDRCHNSPLHF; CDR3 DNA: TGCGCCAGCAGTCAAAGGGGAAAGGACAGGTGTCATAATTCACCCCTCCACTTT; clone size: .; D gene: TRBD1; V gene: TRBV23-1; J gene: TRBJ1-6
CDR3 protein: CASSDPPDRNSPLHF; CDR3 DNA: TGCGCCAGCAGTGACCCACCCGACAGGAATTCACCCCTCCACTTT; clone size: .; D gene: .; V gene: TRBV10-1; J gene: TRBJ1-6
CDR3 protein: CASGLAKTSGDDTQYF; CDR3 DNA: TGTGCTAGTGGTTTGGCAAAGACTAGCGGGGATGATACGCAGTATTTT; clone size: .; D gene: TRBD2; V gene: TRBV12-5; J gene: TRBJ2-3
CDR3 protein: CASSPQGSYGYTF; CDR3 DNA: TGTGCCAGCAGCCCCCAGGGGTCCTATGGCTACACCTTC; clone size: .; D gene: .; V gene: TRBV9; J gene: TRBJ1-2
CDR3 protein: CASTEAAYSNEQFF; CDR3 DNA: TGCGCCAGCACAGAGGCCGCCTACTCCAATGAGCAGTTCTTC; clone size: .; D gene: .; V gene: TRBV5-1; J gene: TRBJ2-1
CDR3 protein: CASSFAPPANYGYTF; CDR3 DNA: TGTGCCAGCAGCTTCGCCCCACCAGCTAACTATGGCTACACCTTC; clone size: .; D gene: .; V gene: TRBV7-3; J gene: TRBJ1-2
CDR3 protein: CASSLEAGDRAQPQHF; CDR3 DNA: TGCGCCAGCAGCTTGGAAGCGGGGGACAGGGCTCAGCCCCAGCATTTT; clone size: .; D gene: TRBD1; V gene: TRBV5-1; J gene: TRBJ1-5
CDR3 protein: CASSLGQASYEQYF; CDR3 DNA: TGTGCCAGCAGCCTAGGACAGGCCTCCTACGAGCAGTACTTC; clone size: .; D gene: TRBD1; V gene: TRBV3-1/TRBV3-2; J gene: TRBJ2-7